This TCR beta chain derives from a study of blood T cell repertoires in COVID-19. This CDR3 contains 14 residues. Germline values: CDR1 LNHDA, CDR2 SQIVND (reference sequence). The V gene lost 2 bases and the J gene lost 10 bases, with 16 bases spanning the gap. Authors' processing steps: Amplifying reference gene primers gave estimates of nucleated cell counts. Here immunoSEQ multiplex PCR was the method, and the copy in TCRdb shows in-frame clones only, minus some. The D gene and trimming were derived from the DNA, and the V and J assignments and clone size from that table. The sample has about 250,000 clones; roughly nine tenths are singletons.

The source is a man younger than 30 with active or convalescent COVID-19. The sample taken for sequencing was peripheral blood. This sequence joins TRBV19 and TRBJ2-3; no clear D. The CDR3 coding sequence is TGTGCCAGTAGTATACTCAGTAGCCCCGACGCGCAGTATTTT. Translated: CASSILSSPDAQYF.